This TCR beta chain was identified during a study of response to subunit inactivated influenza vaccine. Study-wide results and caveats: Each seasonal flu vaccination may recruit only limited new T cells, authors suggested.

This clonotype occurred a few times. Its antigen is not identified. This CDR3 comprises 16 residues. Trimming removed 1 base at V and 2 bases at J, with 13 bases between. Germline CDR1 SGHTA, CDR2 FQGNSA. TCRdb reanalysed the RT-PCR reads using MiXCR and keeps one entry per CDR3 protein. Here the sample spans hundreds of thousands of distinct CDR3 sequences, around 10% being singletons. Separately, the same data were catalogued under a study of T cells expressing NK-cell markers. Per that paper: In generating TCR beta cDNA, 5'RACE template switching with UMIs was used. Sorted CD3+CD56+NKG2C+, CD3+CD56+NKG2C- and CD3+CD56-NKG2C+ T-cell subsets were beta-chain profiled. Four of the donors also had these clonotypes leading their CD3+CD56-NKG2C+ fraction.

Sample: PBMCs from blood, taken on the day of vaccination. The genes are TRBV7-2 and TRBJ2-3, with D tentatively TRBD1 or TRBD2 (6 bases each). This clonotype was sampled from a man aged 50-60 years who received an inactivated influenza vaccine. CDR3 nucleotide sequence: TGTGCCAGCAGCTTAGTTGGGGGGCGCTTCACAGATACGCAGTATTTT. This gives the protein CASSLVGGRFTDTQYF.